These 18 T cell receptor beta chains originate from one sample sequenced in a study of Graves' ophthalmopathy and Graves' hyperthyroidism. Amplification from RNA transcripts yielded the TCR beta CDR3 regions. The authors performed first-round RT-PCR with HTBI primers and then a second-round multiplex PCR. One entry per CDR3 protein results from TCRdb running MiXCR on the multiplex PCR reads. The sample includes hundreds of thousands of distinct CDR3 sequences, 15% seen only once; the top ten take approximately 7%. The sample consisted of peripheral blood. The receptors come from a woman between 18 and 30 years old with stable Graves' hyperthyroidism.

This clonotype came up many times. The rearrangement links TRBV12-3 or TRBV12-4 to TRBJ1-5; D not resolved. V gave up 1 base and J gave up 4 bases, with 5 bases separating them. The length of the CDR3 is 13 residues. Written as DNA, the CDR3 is TGTGCCAGCAGTTTAGATGGTAATCAGCCCCAGCATTTT. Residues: CASSLDGNQPQHF.

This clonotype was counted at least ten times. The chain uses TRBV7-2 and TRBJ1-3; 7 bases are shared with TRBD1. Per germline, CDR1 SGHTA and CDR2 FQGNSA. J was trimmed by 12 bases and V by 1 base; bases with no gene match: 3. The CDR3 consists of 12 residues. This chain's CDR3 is CASSLGGDSIYF. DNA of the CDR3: TGTGCCAGCAGCTTAGGCGGGGACAGCATATATTTT.

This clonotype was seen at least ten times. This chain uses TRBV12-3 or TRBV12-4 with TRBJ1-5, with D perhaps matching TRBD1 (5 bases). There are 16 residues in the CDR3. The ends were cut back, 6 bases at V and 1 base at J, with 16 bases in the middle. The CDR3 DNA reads TGTGCCAGCAGCCGGGTATTGGGGGTAAGCAATCAGCCCCAGCATTTT. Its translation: CASSRVLGVSNQPQHF.

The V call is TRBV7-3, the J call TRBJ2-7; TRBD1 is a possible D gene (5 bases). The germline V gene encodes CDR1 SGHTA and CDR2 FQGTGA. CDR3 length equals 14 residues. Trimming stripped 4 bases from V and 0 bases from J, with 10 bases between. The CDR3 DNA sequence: TGTGCCAGCAGCTGGGGCTTGAACTCCTACGAGCAGTACTTC. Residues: CASSWGLNSYEQYF.

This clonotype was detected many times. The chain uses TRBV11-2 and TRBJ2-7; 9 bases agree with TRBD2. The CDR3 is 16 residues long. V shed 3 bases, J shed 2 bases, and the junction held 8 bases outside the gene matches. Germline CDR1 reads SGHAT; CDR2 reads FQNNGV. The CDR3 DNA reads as TGTGCCAGCAGCTTGTACCTAGCGGGGATCGCCTACGAGCAGTACTTC. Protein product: CASSLYLAGIAYEQYF.

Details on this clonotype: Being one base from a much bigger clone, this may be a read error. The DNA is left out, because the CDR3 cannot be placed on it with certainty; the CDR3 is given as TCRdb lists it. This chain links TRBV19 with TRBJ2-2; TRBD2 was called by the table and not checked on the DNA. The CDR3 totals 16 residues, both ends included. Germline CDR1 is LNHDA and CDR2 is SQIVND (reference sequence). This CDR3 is CASSVAWGLGTGELCF.

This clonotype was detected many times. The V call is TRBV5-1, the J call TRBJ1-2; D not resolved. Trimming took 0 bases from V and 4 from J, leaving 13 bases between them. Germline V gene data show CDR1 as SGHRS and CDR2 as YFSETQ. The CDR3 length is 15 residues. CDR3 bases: TGCGCCAGCAGCTTGGTTCAGGCGTCCTCCTATGGCTACACCTTC. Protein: CASSLVQASSYGYTF.

CDR3 sequence reads: CASSLALRDGEQYF. CDR3 DNA sequence: TGTGCCAGCAGCTTAGCCCTCCGGGACGGCGAGCAGTACTTC. This chain links TRBV7-8 with TRBJ2-7, with D perhaps given as TRBD1 or TRBD2 (5 bases each). Per germline, CDR1 SGHVS and CDR2 FQNEAQ. The CDR3 runs to 14 residues. V lost 0 bases, J lost 6 bases, and 12 bases lay in between.

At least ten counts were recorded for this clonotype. CDR3 in DNA: TGCGCCAGCAGCTTGGTACCCTCGGCGGGGGAGACCCAGTACTTC. Residues: CASSLVPSAGETQYF. The chain recombines TRBV5-1 with TRBJ2-5, with D possibly TRBD2 on 6 matching bases. This CDR3 is 15 amino acids long. V was pared by 0 bases and J by 5 bases, with 14 bases between. Germline V CDR1 and CDR2: SGHRS, YFSETQ.

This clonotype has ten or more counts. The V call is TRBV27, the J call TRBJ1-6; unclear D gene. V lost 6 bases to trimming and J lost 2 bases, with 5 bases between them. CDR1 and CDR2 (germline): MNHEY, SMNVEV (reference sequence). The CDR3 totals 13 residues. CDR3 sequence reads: CASRGAYNSPLHF. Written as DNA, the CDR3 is TGTGCCAGCAGGGGTGCCTATAATTCACCCCTCCACTTT.

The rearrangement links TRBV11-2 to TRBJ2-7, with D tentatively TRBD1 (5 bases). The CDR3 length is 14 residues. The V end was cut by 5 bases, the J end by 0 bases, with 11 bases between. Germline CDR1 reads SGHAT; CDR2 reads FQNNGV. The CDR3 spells CASSPGHGSYEQYF. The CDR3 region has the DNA TGTGCCAGCAGCCCAGGACACGGCTCCTACGAGCAGTACTTC.

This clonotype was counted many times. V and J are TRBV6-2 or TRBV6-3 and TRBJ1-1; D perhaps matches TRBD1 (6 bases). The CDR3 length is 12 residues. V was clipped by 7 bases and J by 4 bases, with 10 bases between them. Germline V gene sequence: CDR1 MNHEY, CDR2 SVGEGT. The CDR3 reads CASTSQGTEAFF. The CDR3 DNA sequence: TGTGCCAGCACCTCACAGGGCACTGAAGCTTTCTTT.

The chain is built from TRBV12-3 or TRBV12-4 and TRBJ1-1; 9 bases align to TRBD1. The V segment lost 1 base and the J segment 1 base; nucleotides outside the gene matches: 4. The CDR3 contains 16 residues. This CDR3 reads CASSLGTGARNTEAFF. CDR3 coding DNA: TGTGCCAGCAGTTTAGGGACAGGGGCTCGGAACACTGAAGCTTTCTTT.

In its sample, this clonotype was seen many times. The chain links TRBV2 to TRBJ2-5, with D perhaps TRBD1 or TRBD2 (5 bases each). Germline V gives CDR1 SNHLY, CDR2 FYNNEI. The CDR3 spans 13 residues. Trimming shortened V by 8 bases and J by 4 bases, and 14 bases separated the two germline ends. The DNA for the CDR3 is TGTGCCAGCGGGGGTAGTTTGGGAGAGACCCAGTACTTC. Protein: CASGGSLGETQYF.

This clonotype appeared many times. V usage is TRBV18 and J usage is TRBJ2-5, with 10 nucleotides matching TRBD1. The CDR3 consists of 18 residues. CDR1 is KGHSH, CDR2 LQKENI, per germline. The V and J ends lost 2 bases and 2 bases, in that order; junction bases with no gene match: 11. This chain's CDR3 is CASSPGTGVLGGQETQYF. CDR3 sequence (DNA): TGTGCCAGCTCACCAGGGACAGGGGTCCTCGGAGGGCAAGAGACCCAGTACTTC.

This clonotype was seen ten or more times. This CDR3 is CASSPPGLAGKETQYF. The CDR3, as DNA: TGTGCCAGCAGCCCACCGGGACTAGCGGGGAAAGAGACCCAGTACTTC. This chain connects TRBV7-3 to TRBJ2-5; 13 bases align to TRBD2. The CDR3 runs to 16 residues. The V gene end was trimmed by 5 bases and the J gene end by 3 bases; junction bases not matched to a gene: 6. Germline V gene data show CDR1 as SGHTA and CDR2 as FQGTGA. The full variable domain, its missing parts supplied by reference TRBV7-3 and TRBJ2-5, is GAGVSQTPSNKVTEKGKYVELRCDPISGHTALYWYRQSLGQGPEFLIYFQGTGAADDSGLPNDRFFAVRPEGSVSTLKIQRTERGDSAVYLCASSPPGLAGKETQYFGPGTRLLVL.

CDR3 sequence reads: CASSSLVGQAPYEQYF. Here the CDR3 DNA reads TGTGCCAGCAGCTCACTCGTAGGGCAGGCCCCCTACGAGCAGTACTTC. The chain recombines TRBV11-2 with TRBJ2-7; no definite D call. The CDR3 totals 16 residues. Per the germline V gene, CDR1 is SGHAT and CDR2 is FQNNGV. V was pared by 4 bases and J by 2 bases, with 18 bases between.

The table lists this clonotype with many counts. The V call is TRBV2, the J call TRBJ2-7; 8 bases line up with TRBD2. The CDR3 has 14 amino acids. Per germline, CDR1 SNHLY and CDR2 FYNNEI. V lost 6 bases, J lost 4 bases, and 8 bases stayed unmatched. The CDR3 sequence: CASSRELAEYEQYF. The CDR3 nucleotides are TGTGCCAGCAGCCGCGAACTAGCGGAATACGAGCAGTACTTC. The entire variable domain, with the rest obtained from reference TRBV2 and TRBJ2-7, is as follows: EPEVTQTPSHQVTQMGQEVILRCVPISNHLYFYWYRQILGQKVEFLVSFYNNEISEKSEIFDDQFSVERPDGSNFTLKIRSTKLEDSAMYFCASSRELAEYEQYFGPGTRLTVT.